This is a list of T cell receptor beta chains from one sample in a study of blood T cell repertoires in COVID-19. Profiled with immunoSEQ multiplex PCR; TCRdb holds only in-frame clones, not every one. The sample yields roughly 79,000 clones, roughly 78% seen once. Sample: peripheral blood. The receptors here all came from a human donor in a cohort sampled during active COVID-19. Each CDR3 is given with its conserved first and last residue. D genes are given only for firm matches. A row's size may be missing; if present it is once, few, many or a size class.

TRBV6-5,once,-,TRBJ2-7,TGTGCCAGCATGAGTAGAAGCTCCTACGAGCAGTACTTC,CASMSRSSYEQYF
TRBV19,-,-,TRBJ1-4,TGTGCCAGTACGAGCGGCGGGGCGAGGCTGGAAGAAAAACTGTTTTTT,CASTSGGARLEEKLFF
TRBV7-8,-,-,TRBJ1-1,TGTGCCAGCAGCTCCTTCGGTGGGGCCATGGGGACTGAAGCTTTCTTT,CASSSFGGAMGTEAFF
TRBV5-1,-,-,TRBJ1-5,TGCGCCAGCAGCCTCAGGGGCGGCAATCAGCCCCAGCATTTT,CASSLRGGNQPQHF
TRBV7-2,-,TRBD1,TRBJ2-1,TGTGCCAGCAGCTCGGGACAGGGAGTCAATGAGCAGTTCTTC,CASSSGQGVNEQFF
TRBV14,-,-,TRBJ2-5,TGTGCCAGCAGCCCCCTTGGTAGCGTGGAGACCCAGTACTTC,CASSPLGSVETQYF
TRBV10-2,-,TRBD2,TRBJ2-7,TGCGCCAGCCGGAGGATGGCGGGACTAGCCTCCAGCGAGCAGTACTTC,CASRRMAGLASSEQYF
TRBV19,-,-,TRBJ2-6,TGTGCCAGTATGGCAGGGCCTGCTGGGGCCAACGTCCTGACTTTC,CASMAGPAGANVLTF
TRBV6-6,-,-,TRBJ2-7,TGTGCCAGCAGTTACTCGATCGGGGTTGGCGAGCAGTACTTC,CASSYSIGVGEQYF
TRBV29-1,-,TRBD1,TRBJ1-4,TGCAGCGCCGGGACAGGGAATAATGAAAAACTGTTTTTT,CSAGTGNNEKLFF
TRBV30,-,-,TRBJ1-1,TGTGCCTGGAGCTCAGGGGTGTTAACTGAAGCTTTCTTT,CAWSSGVLTEAFF
TRBV25-1,-,-,TRBJ1-6,TGTGCCAGTTCAACAAACTATAATTCACCCCTCCACTTT,CASSTNYNSPLHF
TRBV7-9,-,TRBD1,TRBJ1-2,TGTGCCAGCAGGAGCCACAGGGGAAAAATCTATGGCTACACCTTC,CASRSHRGKIYGYTF
TRBV7-9,-,TRBD2,TRBJ2-5,TGTGCCAGCAGCTTGTCGCTGGGGGGGGAGACCCAGTACTTC,CASSLSLGGETQYF
TRBV10-2,-,-,TRBJ1-6,TGCGCCAGCAGACAAACTTCAGGGGTAAGGTCACCCCTCCACTTT,CASRQTSGVRSPLHF
TRBV12-3/TRBV12-4,-,-,TRBJ1-1,TGTGCCAGCAGTTACCAAGGGGGAACTGAAGCTTTCTTT,CASSYQGGTEAFF
TRBV2,few,-,TRBJ1-2,TGTGCCAGCAAAACGGGGAGGGTAGTAGCCTTC,CASKTGRVVAF
TRBV6-6,-,TRBD1,TRBJ1-5,TGTGCCAGCAGTTACTCGATAGGGGGCGGCAATCAGCCCCAGCATTTT,CASSYSIGGGNQPQHF
TRBV12-3/TRBV12-4,-,-,TRBJ1-4,TGTGCCAGCAGTCCCCTTGTGCGGAAACTGTTTTTT,CASSPLVRKLFF
TRBV18,-,-,TRBJ1-2,TGTGCCAGCTCACCCCAGGGGCATGGCTACACCTTC,CASSPQGHGYTF
TRBV12-3/TRBV12-4,-,-,TRBJ1-2,TGTGCCAGCAGGTCCGAGGGCTTTGGTGGCTACACCTTC,CASRSEGFGGYTF
TRBV5-5,-,-,TRBJ2-7,TGTGCCAGCAGCTTAATTAATGGGGGCGTCGACGAGCAGTACTTC,CASSLINGGVDEQYF
TRBV2,-,TRBD1,TRBJ1-4,TGTGCCGGGAACGCGGGACAGAATGAAAAACTGTTTTTT,CAGNAGQNEKLFF
TRBV6-5,-,-,TRBJ1-4,TGTGCCAGCAGTTTGTCGACAGACGGTGAAAAACTGTTTTTT,CASSLSTDGEKLFF
TRBV28,-,-,TRBJ2-7,TGTGCCAGCAGGAGAACCCCAGGGACCGGGAGCTACGAGCAGTACTTC,CASRRTPGTGSYEQYF
TRBV4-3,-,TRBD1,TRBJ1-1,TGCGCCAGCAGCACACAGGGGGGGGTGGGCACTGAAGCTTTCTTT,CASSTQGGVGTEAFF
TRBV6-5,-,-,TRBJ1-2,TGTGCCAGCAGTACCCCTCATGGAGACTATGGCTACACCTTC,CASSTPHGDYGYTF
TRBV11-2,-,-,TRBJ2-2,TGTGCCAGCAGCCCCGAAAGGGGGATCGGGGAGCTGTTTTTT,CASSPERGIGELFF
TRBV12-3/TRBV12-4,-,-,TRBJ2-7,TGTGCCAGCAGTTTGGTGGGGAGTGGCGAGCAGTACTTC,CASSLVGSGEQYF
TRBV6-6,-,-,TRBJ1-3,TGTGCCAGCAAAACTCAGGACATCTCTGGAAACACCATATATTTT,CASKTQDISGNTIYF
TRBV7-9,-,TRBD1,TRBJ1-1,TGTGCCAGCAGATGGACAGGGAAGGGCACTGAAGCTTTCTTT,CASRWTGKGTEAFF
TRBV3-1/TRBV3-2,-,-,TRBJ1-1,TGTGCCAGCAGCCAAGTACAGGGCAGCACTGAAGCTTTCTTT,CASSQVQGSTEAFF
TRBV4-2,-,-,TRBJ1-2,TGTGCCAGCAGCCAAGATCTAAACTATGGCTACACCTTC,CASSQDLNYGYTF
TRBV19,-,TRBD1,TRBJ1-2,TGTGCCACCTCACCCGAAGACAGGGAGAAAGTATATGGCTACACCTTC,CATSPEDREKVYGYTF
TRBV6-5,-,-,TRBJ2-1,TGTGCCAGCAGTAACCGGGGGACTCACTACAATGAGCAGTTCTTC,CASSNRGTHYNEQFF